What follows are 29 T cell receptor beta chains derived from one specimen sequenced in a study of blood T cell repertoires in COVID-19. Clones were read by immunoSEQ multiplex PCR, and TCRdb kept only the in-frame ones, dropping some. The sample gives roughly 220,000 clones, about nine tenths of which show up once; around 2.2% is in the top ten. The material sequenced was peripheral blood. The receptors shown here come from a man between 25 and 39 years old who had recovered from COVID-19.

The genes are TRBV6-5 and TRBJ1-4; D not certain. The V end was cut by 8 bases, the J end by 0 bases, with 10 bases between. Germline values: CDR1 MNHEY, CDR2 SVGAGI. The CDR3 spans 14 residues. The CDR3 DNA follows: TGTGCCAGCGAGAGGGTACCAACTAATGAAAAACTGTTTTTT. It specifies CASERVPTNEKLFF.

The rearrangement uses TRBV29-1 and TRBJ1-2; no clear D gene. CDR1 is SQVTM and CDR2 is ANQGSEA in the germline V gene. CDR3 length: 13 residues. Trimming removed 4 bases at V and 4 bases at J, with 13 bases between. In DNA form, the CDR3 reads TGCAGCGTTGTGTGGGCGGGAGTCTATGGCTACACCTTC. This gives the protein CSVVWAGVYGYTF.

This clone was detected many times. The V and J genes are TRBV6-5 and TRBJ1-1; D not resolved. CDR3 size: 14 residues. V gave up 6 bases and J gave up 8 bases, with 19 bases separating them. CDR1 MNHEY and CDR2 SVGAGI come from the germline V gene. The CDR3 reads CASRAGLGYSEAFF. The CDR3 DNA is TGTGCCAGCAGAGCCGGACTTGGGTACTCAGAAGCTTTCTTT.

The rearrangement uses TRBV7-8 and TRBJ1-2; 10 bases match TRBD1. The CDR3 extends over 17 amino acids. V was clipped by 5 bases and J by 4 bases; unmatched bases: 13. Germline loops: CDR1 SGHVS, CDR2 FQNEAQ. The CDR3 DNA is TGTGCCAGCAGCAAGCCGGGACAGGGGTTTGAAAGCTATGGCTACACCTTC. Translating it yields CASSKPGQGFESYGYTF. Full variable domain (outside the CDR3, taken from reference TRBV7-8 and TRBJ1-2): GAGVSQSPRYKVAKRGQDVALRCDPISGHVSLFWYQQALGQGPEFLTYFQNEAQLDKSGLPSDRFFAERPEGSVSTLKIQRTQQEDSAVYLCASSKPGQGFESYGYTFGSGTRLTVV.

The chain combines TRBV7-2 with TRBJ1-5, with 8 bases lining up with TRBD1. V was clipped by 1 base and J by 4 bases; unmatched bases: 3. The V gene's germline CDR1 is SGHTA and CDR2 FQGNSA. This CDR3 comprises 15 residues. The CDR3 DNA is TGTGCCAGCAGCTTAGTGGACAGGGCAAATCAGCCCCAGCATTTT. Protein sequence: CASSLVDRANQPQHF.

The J gene is TRBJ1-1, the V gene TRBV19; 7 bases fit TRBD1. Looked up from germline, CDR1 is LNHDA and CDR2 is SQIVND (reference sequence). Germline trimming cut 3 bases from V and 11 bases from J; bases unmatched to any gene: 12. CDR3 length: 14 amino acids. The CDR3 region is CASSIGARGRRAFF. DNA of the CDR3: TGTGCCAGTAGTATCGGGGCTAGGGGGCGCCGGGCTTTCTTT.

This chain links TRBV30 with TRBJ2-3, with 7 bases fitting TRBD2. The trim removed 5 bases at V and 8 bases at J, leaving 13 bases unmatched. The CDR3 is 14 residues long. Germline-derived CDR1 and CDR2 are GTSNPN and SVGIG (reference sequence). The CDR3 nucleotides read TGTGCCTGGGCGGGAGACTGGAATTTTGGTACGCAGTATTTT. Translation gives CAWAGDWNFGTQYF.

This clone was recorded only once. This chain connects TRBV6-5 to TRBJ1-1; possibly TRBD1 for D (5 bases). Germline CDR1 reads MNHEY; CDR2 reads SVGAGI. CDR3 length: 13 amino acids. V lost 10 bases and J 1 base, leaving 13 bases between the germline ends. The CDR3 reads CATASTGNTEAFF. The CDR3 DNA is TGTGCCACTGCCAGCACAGGGAACACTGAAGCTTTCTTT.

The chain combines TRBV30 with TRBJ1-1; D gene uncertain. CDR3 length: 11 residues. V was pared by 2 bases and J by 6 bases, with 7 bases between. Germline assignment: CDR1 GTSNPN and CDR2 SVGIG (reference sequence). Here the CDR3 DNA reads TGTGCCTGGAGTCCGGTCGCTGAAGCTTTCTTT. Amino acids: CAWSPVAEAFF.

The count of this clone is one. V gene TRBV27 combines with J gene TRBJ1-4; the match to TRBD1 covers 7 bases. J gave up 5 bases and V 6 bases, and 3 bases lay outside the gene matches. Germline loops: CDR1 MNHEY, CDR2 SMNVEV (reference sequence). The CDR3 runs to 13 residues. DNA for the CDR3: TGTGCCAGCAGGGACAGGAGGAATGAAAAACTGTTTTTT. As protein: CASRDRRNEKLFF.

The chain uses TRBV15 and TRBJ1-1; 10 bases line up with TRBD1. The CDR3 runs to 14 residues. Germline V CDR1 and CDR2: LNHNV, YYDKDF (reference sequence). V lost 4 bases to trimming and J lost 6 bases; unmatched junction nucleotides: 5. The CDR3 spells CATSTRQGAAEAFF. CDR3 coding DNA: TGTGCCACCAGCACCCGACAGGGGGCGGCTGAAGCTTTCTTT.

This clone was observed once. The CDR3 DNA reads TGTGCCACCAGCAGAGATTCCGGGGTCGAGCAGTACTTC. This codes for CATSRDSGVEQYF. The chain combines TRBV15 with TRBJ2-7; possible D gene TRBD2, 5 bases. The V end was cut by 0 bases, the J end by 6 bases, with 9 bases between. CDR1 and CDR2 (germline): LNHNV, YYDKDF (reference sequence). The CDR3 extends over 13 amino acids.

V and J are TRBV6-5 and TRBJ2-1, with 9 bases identical to TRBD1. The J segment lost 6 bases and the V segment lost 2 bases, leaving 5 bases of the junction unmatched. Germline CDR1 reads MNHEY; CDR2 reads SVGAGI. The CDR3 runs 15 residues. The CDR3 DNA follows: TGTGCCAGCAGTTACCTCCGGGACAGGGTCAATGAGCAGTTCTTC. It yields the protein CASSYLRDRVNEQFF.

This clone was observed once. V usage is TRBV19 and J usage is TRBJ2-5, with 9 bases fitting TRBD1. Germline trimming cut 1 base from V and 4 bases from J; bases unmatched to any gene: 1. This CDR3 is 14 amino acids long. Germline CDR1 reads LNHDA; CDR2 reads SQIVND (reference sequence). CDR3 DNA: TGTGCCAGTAGTATAGGGACAGGGGCAGAGACCCAGTACTTC. Protein sequence: CASSIGTGAETQYF.

The chain uses TRBV7-9 and TRBJ2-1; D perhaps matches TRBD1 (5 bases). The V end lost 7 bases, the J end lost 9 bases, and 13 bases lay between the germline ends. This CDR3 region has 12 residues. Germline CDR1 and CDR2: SEHNR and FQNEAQ (reference sequence). The CDR3 spells CASNLQGGEQFF. As DNA, the CDR3 is TGTGCCAGCAACCTCCAGGGTGGTGAGCAGTTCTTC.

The CDR3 loop reads CAWSTMEGYGYTF. The CDR3 DNA reads as TGTGCCTGGAGTACAATGGAGGGCTATGGCTACACCTTC. This chain links TRBV30 with TRBJ1-2; D is ambiguous. V shed 2 bases and J shed 4 bases, with 11 bases lying between them. This CDR3 region has 13 residues. The germline CDR1 and CDR2 sequences are GTSNPN and SVGIG (reference sequence).

This sequence joins TRBV6-5 and TRBJ1-1, with D uncertain. The CDR3 totals 14 residues. V was pared by 7 bases and J by 1 base, with 13 bases between. Germline CDR1 reads MNHEY; CDR2 reads SVGAGI. The CDR3 spells CASISSPRNTEAFF. CDR3 DNA: TGTGCCAGCATAAGTTCACCCAGGAACACTGAAGCTTTCTTT.

As DNA, the CDR3 is TGTGCCAGCAGCCAAGAAGTCGGGACAGCACAAGAGACCCAGTACTTC. It codes for CASSQEVGTAQETQYF. The rearrangement joins TRBV3-1 (or the pseudogene TRBV3-2) to TRBJ2-5, with TRBD1 matching 7 bases. CDR1 and CDR2 from the germline V gene are LGHDT and YNNKEL (reference sequence). With 0 bases clipped from V and 2 bases from J, the junction kept 6 bases outside the gene matches. CDR3 length: 16 amino acids.

The chain is built from TRBV9 and TRBJ2-3, with 7 bases aligning to TRBD2. In germline, CDR1 is SGDLS, CDR2 YYNGEE. V trimming: 0 bases; J trimming: 0 bases; junction bases outside the gene matches: 1. The CDR3 totals 15 residues. In DNA form, the CDR3 reads TGTGCCAGCAGCGTAGAGGGAGGGAGCACAGATACGCAGTATTTT. Its translation is CASSVEGGSTDTQYF.

This clone has only one observation. This chain connects TRBV18 to TRBJ1-1; no clear D. V lost 3 bases to trimming and J lost 3 bases, with 14 bases between them. Per the germline V gene, CDR1 is KGHSH and CDR2 is LQKENI. The CDR3 runs 15 residues. CDR3 sequence: CASSPVASEDTEAFF. DNA of the CDR3: TGTGCCAGCTCACCGGTAGCTTCGGAGGACACTGAAGCTTTCTTT. The variable domain in full, with the rest retrieved from reference TRBV18 and TRBJ1-1, is NAGVMQNPRHLVRRRGQEARLRCSPMKGHSHVYWYRQLPEEGLKFMVYLQKENIIDESGMPKERFSAEFPKEGPSILRIQQVVRGDSAAYFCASSPVASEDTEAFFGQGTRLTVV.

J is TRBJ2-2 and V is TRBV29-1, with 11 positions matching TRBD2. The V gene end was trimmed by 7 bases and the J gene end by 5 bases; junction bases not matched to a gene: 6. CDR1 SQVTM and CDR2 ANQGSEA come from the germline V gene. The CDR3 has 14 amino acids. Here the CDR3 DNA reads TGCAGCGGTAGCGGGGGGGCCGGAACCGGGGAGCTGTTTTTT. It is translated as CSGSGGAGTGELFF.

The chain links TRBV9 to TRBJ2-5; 7 bases align to TRBD2. Germline V gene data show CDR1 as SGDLS and CDR2 as YYNGEE. CDR3 length: 17 amino acids. V shed 0 bases and J 3 bases; nucleotides not matched to a gene: 11. The CDR3 DNA reads TGTGCCAGCAGCGTAGTGGGTTTAAGTGGGGGGGAAGAGACCCAGTACTTC. As protein: CASSVVGLSGGEETQYF.

This chain links TRBV10-3 with TRBJ1-1, with 9 bases matching TRBD1. This CDR3 has 12 residues. Trimming at V came to 10 bases and at J to 5 bases, leaving 5 bases not matched to a gene. The germline V gene has CDR1 ENHRY and CDR2 SYGVKD. DNA for the CDR3: TGTGCCACCTCACAGGGGGCGACTGAAGCTTTCTTT. Its protein is CATSQGATEAFF.

V usage is TRBV19 and J usage is TRBJ2-2; perhaps TRBD1 as D (5 bases). Germline CDR1 LNHDA, CDR2 SQIVND (reference sequence). The CDR3 sequence is 16 residues long. The V gene lost 2 bases and the J gene lost 6 bases, with 16 bases spanning the gap. CDR3 nucleotide sequence: TGTGCCAGTAGTATAATACTACCGCAGGGCGCCGGGGAGCTGTTTTTT. This codes for CASSIILPQGAGELFF.

The genes are TRBV4-3 and TRBJ1-2; a possible D gene is TRBD1 (6 bases). Trimming removed 2 bases at V and 8 bases at J, with 21 bases between. Germline CDR1 reads LGHNA; CDR2 reads YSLEER. This CDR3 spans 16 amino acids. Here the CDR3 DNA reads TGCGCCAGCAGCCAAAACTACGGGGGGGCCATTAACGGCTACACCTTC. Residues: CASSQNYGGAINGYTF.

This chain joins TRBV6-5 and TRBJ1-2; D is possibly TRBD1 (6 bases). Between the trimmed V and J ends, which lost 10 bases and 1 base, there was a span of 19 bases. The CDR3 is 15 amino acids. The germline V gene has CDR1 MNHEY and CDR2 SVGAGI. The CDR3 sequence is CATGQPGPLNYGYTF. CDR3 DNA sequence: TGTGCCACTGGACAGCCGGGGCCCCTTAACTATGGCTACACCTTC.

This sequence joins TRBV11-2 and TRBJ1-2; 8 bases are a match to TRBD1. CDR1 is SGHAT, CDR2 FQNNGV, per germline. This CDR3 has 14 amino acids. Trimming at V came to 1 base and at J to 5 bases, leaving 3 bases not matched to a gene. CDR3 sequence: CASSLVGQAYGYTF. DNA for the CDR3: TGTGCCAGCAGCTTAGTGGGACAGGCATATGGCTACACCTTC.

The chain combines TRBV6-1 with TRBJ1-5; D is unclear. Germline V gene lookup returns CDR1 MNHNS and CDR2 SASEGT. The CDR3 is made up of 17 amino acids. V was clipped by 2 bases and J by 4 bases, with 18 bases between them. CDR3 residues: CASSETGEATGNQPQHF. DNA of the CDR3: TGTGCCAGCAGTGAAACTGGGGAGGCCACGGGAAATCAGCCCCAGCATTTT.

CDR3 residues: CASSPLTSDGNEQFF. The CDR3 DNA follows: TGCGCCAGCAGCCCTTTGACTAGCGATGGGAATGAGCAGTTCTTC. The rearrangement uses TRBV4-1 and TRBJ2-1, with 8 bases fitting TRBD2. Germline V gives CDR1 MGHRA, CDR2 YSYEKL. V gave up 4 bases and J gave up 7 bases; unmatched junction bases: 9. CDR3 length: 15 amino acids.